A single sample gave rise to the 3 T cell receptor beta chains below, sequenced in a study of post-analysis software for immune sequencing data. General study points: A handful of TRBV segments appeared more often in patients than in controls, and TRBV5-6, TRBV5-1 and TRBV20-1 were among these.

Antigens for these TCRs are unknown. Unique molecular identifiers featured in each of the TCR beta cDNA libraries. TCRdb reanalysed the PCR reads using MiXCR and keeps one entry per CDR3 protein. The sample consists of approximately 660,000 distinct CDR3 sequences, more than 50% of them appearing once. The specimen was blood. These receptors were obtained from a girl aged 2-15 years with multiple sclerosis.

A few counts support this clonotype. This chain joins TRBV11-2 and TRBJ2-5, with D unclear. Germline V gives CDR1 SGHAT, CDR2 FQNNGV. V shed 3 bases and J shed 1 base, with 9 bases lying between them. This CDR3 has 14 amino acids. CDR3 nucleotides: TGTGCCAGCAGCTTCATTACAGCCCAAGAGACCCAGTACTTC. Encoded protein: CASSFITAQETQYF.

The chain employs TRBV5-1 and TRBJ2-1; TRBD2 aligns across 7 bases. V shed 0 bases and J 8 bases; nucleotides not matched to a gene: 11. Looked up from germline, CDR1 is SGHRS and CDR2 is YFSETQ. The length of the CDR3 is 16 residues. In nucleotides, the CDR3 is TGCGCCAGCAGCTTGGGAAGCGGCGGGAGTGGATATGAGCAGTTCTTC. Its translation is CASSLGSGGSGYEQFF.

DNA of the CDR3: TGTGCCAGCAGCCCGGTGGGGGGTGGCGAGCAGTACTTC. The encoded protein is CASSPVGGGEQYF. V usage is TRBV5-5 and J usage is TRBJ2-7; D might be TRBD2 (6 bases). The CDR3 covers 13 residues. The V end lost 4 bases, the J end lost 6 bases, and 14 bases lay between the germline ends. The germline CDR1 and CDR2 sequences are SGHKS and YYEKEE (reference sequence). Drawing the rest from reference TRBV5-5 and TRBJ2-7, the complete variable domain is DAGVTQSPTHLIKTRGQQVTLRCSPISGHKSVSWYQQVLGQGPQFIFQYYEKEERGRGNFPDRFSARQFPNYSSELNVNALLLGDSALYLCASSPVGGGEQYFGPGTRLTVT.